The 31 T cell receptor beta chains given below trace back to one sample, sequenced in a study of cytomegalovirus exposure and HLA in healthy donors. A multiplex PCR was run with 60 Vbeta primers and 13 Jbeta primers. Here immunoSEQ multiplex PCR was the method, and the copy in TCRdb shows in-frame clones only, minus some. This table has 200,000 or so clones, approximately 78% appearing once. Specimen: PBMCs. The receptors stem from a woman in her thirties or forties in good health and CMV-seronegative.

J is TRBJ2-1 and V is TRBV7-3; 8 positions agree with TRBD1. V lost 5 bases to trimming and J lost 9 bases; unmatched junction nucleotides: 15. There are 16 residues in the CDR3. From germline, CDR1 is SGHTA and CDR2 FQGTGA. Written as DNA, the CDR3 is TGTGCCAGCAGCCCCTCCGGGACAGGTATCTTCTTTGAGCAGTTCTTC. Protein product: CASSPSGTGIFFEQFF.

The rearrangement uses TRBV7-9 and TRBJ2-5; a weak D match, TRBD2 (6 bases). The CDR3 totals 14 residues. The V gene lost 6 bases and the J gene lost 5 bases, with 16 bases spanning the gap. Germline V CDR1 and CDR2: SEHNR, FQNEAQ (reference sequence). The CDR3: CASREGLSGETQYF. CDR3 sequence (DNA): TGTGCCAGCAGGGAGGGCCTTTCGGGGGAGACCCAGTACTTC.

The chain links TRBV4-1 to TRBJ2-5, with 11 nucleotides matching TRBD1. The germline CDR1 and CDR2 sequences are MGHRA and YSYEKL. Trimming removed 4 bases from V and 4 bases from J; junction bases left unmatched: 8. There are 16 residues in the CDR3. CDR3 sequence: CASSLSGTGGRETQYF. In DNA form, the CDR3 reads TGCGCCAGCAGCCTTTCCGGGACAGGGGGGAGAGAGACCCAGTACTTC.

This chain links TRBV2 with TRBJ2-5, with a weak D call TRBD1 (5 bases). This CDR3 comprises 14 residues. V gave up 6 bases and J gave up 0 bases, with 11 bases separating them. Germline V gene lookup returns CDR1 SNHLY and CDR2 FYNNEI. The CDR3 DNA reads as TGTGCCAGCAGAGAACCAGGGTACCAAGAGACCCAGTACTTC. It encodes CASREPGYQETQYF.

The V call is TRBV2, the J call TRBJ1-4; TRBD1 aligns across 7 bases. The CDR3 contains 15 residues. With V trimmed by 4 bases and J by 0 bases, 2 bases remained unmatched. Per the germline V gene, CDR1 is SNHLY and CDR2 is FYNNEI. The CDR3 DNA sequence: TGTGCCAGCAGTGGACAGGGAGCAACTAATGAAAAACTGTTTTTT. This translates into CASSGQGATNEKLFF. The complete variable domain, with remaining parts taken from reference TRBV2 and TRBJ1-4, reads EPEVTQTPSHQVTQMGQEVILRCVPISNHLYFYWYRQILGQKVEFLVSFYNNEISEKSEIFDDQFSVERPDGSNFTLKIRSTKLEDSAMYFCASSGQGATNEKLFFGSGTQLSVL.

The V gene is TRBV2, the J gene TRBJ2-1; 14 bases align to TRBD2. The CDR3 runs to 17 residues. Germline V gene lookup returns CDR1 SNHLY and CDR2 FYNNEI. The trim removed 6 bases at V and 0 bases at J, leaving 4 bases unmatched. The CDR3 bases are TGTGCCAGCAGAGTCGGGACTAGCGGGAGCTCCTACAATGAGCAGTTCTTC. It encodes CASRVGTSGSSYNEQFF.

This chain connects TRBV18 to TRBJ1-2; tentative D call: TRBD1 (6 bases). V was shortened by 2 bases and J by 5 bases, with 15 bases between the two germline ends. Germline assignment: CDR1 KGHSH and CDR2 LQKENI. The CDR3 runs 15 residues. CDR3 sequence reads: CASSPFEKGVYGYTF. In DNA, the CDR3 is TGTGCCAGCTCACCATTCGAAAAGGGGGTTTATGGCTACACCTTC.

The gene calls are TRBV6-1 and TRBJ2-3; D gene ambiguous. V dropped 2 bases and J dropped 2 bases, with 11 bases sitting between them. CDR1 is MNHNS and CDR2 is SASEGT in the germline V gene. CDR3 size: 15 residues. The CDR3 DNA reads as TGTGCCAGCAGTGAACAGCTAGGCTTCACAGATACGCAGTATTTT. The encoded protein is CASSEQLGFTDTQYF.

In its sample, this clone was seen a few times. In DNA form, the CDR3 reads TGCGCCAGCAGTCAAATTTCCCCCAAATTGGCAGGGGTGGGTCAGCCCCAGCATTTT. Translated, it gives CASSQISPKLAGVGQPQHF. The rearrangement uses TRBV23-1 and TRBJ1-5; maybe TRBD1 (6 bases). TRBV23-1 is marked as an open reading frame, function uncertain. Trimming removed 2 bases at V and 6 bases at J, with 26 bases between. This CDR3 is 19 amino acids long.

The rearrangement uses TRBV6-1 and TRBJ2-1; TRBD1 matches 9 bases. Germline V gives CDR1 MNHNS, CDR2 SASEGT. The CDR3 is 15 amino acids. V lost 9 bases to trimming and J lost 0 bases; unmatched junction nucleotides: 6. The CDR3 here is CASGTGPASYNEQFF. In nucleotides, the CDR3 is TGTGCCAGTGGGACAGGGCCTGCCTCCTACAATGAGCAGTTCTTC.

The chain has TRBV14 and TRBJ2-3; weak D call: TRBD1 (5 bases). The CDR3 loop spans 14 amino acids. Trimming left V 5 bases short and J 2 bases short, with 11 bases between. CDR1 is SGHDN and CDR2 is FVKESK in the germline V gene. The CDR3 DNA sequence: TGTGCCAGCAGCACACGACAGTCCACAGATACGCAGTATTTT. It encodes CASSTRQSTDTQYF.

This clone appeared a few times. This chain joins TRBV9 and TRBJ2-1; 14 positions match TRBD2. Trimming cost V 4 bases and J 4 bases; bases outside gene matches: 7. Germline loops: CDR1 SGDLS, CDR2 YYNGEE. The CDR3 is 17 residues long. The CDR3 sequence: CASSSQTSGRAYNEQFF. The CDR3 DNA is TGTGCCAGCAGCTCCCAGACTAGCGGGAGGGCATACAATGAGCAGTTCTTC. Looking up the rest from reference TRBV9 and TRBJ2-1 gives the full variable domain: DSGVTQTPKHLITATGQRVTLRCSPRSGDLSVYWYQQSLDQGLQFLIQYYNGEERAKGNILERFSAQQFPDLHSELNLSSLELGDSALYFCASSSQTSGRAYNEQFFGPGTRLTVL.

This clone came up a few times. This chain links TRBV2 with TRBJ2-7, with TRBD2 identical over 7 bases. The V gene end was trimmed by 5 bases and the J gene end by 3 bases; junction bases not matched to a gene: 4. Germline V gives CDR1 SNHLY, CDR2 FYNNEI. The CDR3 sequence is 13 residues long. The CDR3 spells CASSTRTSYEQYF. The CDR3 DNA reads as TGTGCCAGCAGTACCCGGACTAGCTACGAGCAGTACTTC.

The V gene is TRBV6-1, the J gene TRBJ2-2, with TRBD1 as a possible D gene (6 bases). Trimming took off 8 bases at V and 3 bases at J, with 13 bases between the two ends. This CDR3 has 14 amino acids. CDR1 is MNHNS and CDR2 is SASEGT in the germline V gene. The CDR3 DNA is TGTGCCAGCCCTGGCCAGGGGTACACCGGGGAGCTGTTTTTT. Translated, it gives CASPGQGYTGELFF.

This clone appeared a few times. The chain combines TRBV5-1 with TRBJ2-7; no clear D. This CDR3 comprises 13 residues. The ends were cut back, 4 bases at V and 2 bases at J, with 10 bases in the middle. Germline V gene data show CDR1 as SGHRS and CDR2 as YFSETQ. This chain's CDR3 is CASSPDYTYEQYF. The CDR3 DNA is TGCGCCAGCAGCCCAGATTATACCTACGAGCAGTACTTC. The entire variable domain, with the rest obtained from reference TRBV5-1 and TRBJ2-7, is as follows: KAGVTQTPRYLIKTRGQQVTLSCSPISGHRSVSWYQQTPGQGLQFLFEYFSETQRNKGNFPGRFSGRQFSNSRSEMNVSTLELGDSALYLCASSPDYTYEQYFGPGTRLTVT.

CDR3 DNA sequence: TGTGCCAGCAGTTTTCGTCCAGGGGCTAGCTCTGGGGCCAACGTCCTGACTTTC. It encodes CASSFRPGASSGANVLTF. The rearrangement links TRBV28 to TRBJ2-6, with D tentatively TRBD1 (6 bases). The length of the CDR3 is 18 residues. Trimming cost V 3 bases and J 0 bases, with 15 bases left between them. Germline CDR1 reads MDHEN; CDR2 reads SYDVKM.

J is TRBJ1-4 and V is TRBV30; possibly TRBD1 for D (5 bases). Per the germline V gene, CDR1 is GTSNPN and CDR2 is SVGIG (reference sequence). Trimming stripped 1 base from V and 4 bases from J, with 7 bases between. This CDR3 has 13 residues. CDR3 nucleotide sequence: TGTGCCTGGAGTGCAGGGTTTAATGAAAAACTGTTTTTT. Its protein is CAWSAGFNEKLFF.

In this sample, this clone turned up once. This sample includes further DNA sequences coding for the same CDR3. This rearrangement joins TRBV28 to TRBJ1-4; D is unresolved. The V and J ends lost 6 bases and 2 bases respectively, with 10 bases between them. This CDR3 is built from 14 residues. The germline CDR1 and CDR2 sequences are MDHEN and SYDVKM. CDR3 residues: CASSSGGTNEKLFF. CDR3 coding DNA: TGTGCCAGCAGCTCCGGAGGGACTAATGAAAAACTGTTTTTT.

V is TRBV7-6 and J is TRBJ2-1, with D maybe TRBD2 (5 bases). CDR3 length equals 16 residues. The germline V gene encodes CDR1 SGHVS and CDR2 FNYEAQ. V gave up 3 bases and J gave up 0 bases, with 12 bases separating them. CDR3 in amino acids: CASSLEGGSSYNEQFF. In nucleotides, the CDR3 is TGTGCCAGCAGCTTGGAAGGAGGAAGCTCCTACAATGAGCAGTTCTTC.

The chain uses TRBV29-1 and TRBJ1-1; D is possibly TRBD1 (5 bases). The germline V gene has CDR1 SQVTM and CDR2 ANQGSEA. Trimming took 4 bases from V and 2 from J, leaving 8 bases between them. This CDR3 has 12 residues. CDR3 amino acids: CSVGDFNTEAFF. CDR3 DNA: TGCAGCGTTGGGGACTTCAACACTGAAGCTTTCTTT.

The rearrangement links TRBV5-1 to TRBJ2-7; D unclear. The germline V gene encodes CDR1 SGHRS and CDR2 YFSETQ. Trimming took 0 bases from V and 6 from J, leaving 16 bases between them. The CDR3 runs to 15 residues. The CDR3 region has the DNA TGCGCCAGCAGCTTGGATTGGCTTTCGGAGCGCGAGCAGTACTTC. Encoded protein: CASSLDWLSEREQYF.

This clone was detected once. This rearrangement joins TRBV6-6 to TRBJ2-5; weak D call: TRBD2 (8 bases). The CDR3 length is 15 residues. The germline CDR1 and CDR2 sequences are MNHNY and SVGAGI (reference sequence). Trimming shortened V by 7 bases and J by 11 bases, and 26 bases separated the two germline ends. The CDR3 nucleotides read TGTGCCAGCACAAAGGGGGCGGGGGGCGCGGAAGAGCAGTACTTC. Its protein is CASTKGAGGAEEQYF.

This clone was observed a handful of times. The chain has TRBV29-1 and TRBJ2-5, with D maybe TRBD2 (6 bases). Trimming removed 6 bases at V and 4 bases at J, with 12 bases between. Germline-derived CDR1 and CDR2 are SQVTM and ANQGSEA. The CDR3 loop spans 12 amino acids. DNA of the CDR3: TGCAGCGTCTCCGGGACTGGAGAGACCCAGTACTTC. This sequence encodes CSVSGTGETQYF.

This chain uses TRBV30 with TRBJ1-2; TRBD1 might be the D (5 bases). Germline V gene lookup returns CDR1 GTSNPN and CDR2 SVGIG (reference sequence). Trimming took off 2 bases at V and 2 bases at J, with 12 bases between the two ends. CDR3 size: 14 residues. This chain's CDR3 is CAWSWGDANYGYTF. CDR3 DNA sequence: TGTGCCTGGAGTTGGGGGGACGCGAACTATGGCTACACCTTC.

This clone was observed a single time. This chain joins TRBV4-1 and TRBJ2-2, with a weak D call TRBD1 (7 bases). Trimming stripped 3 bases from V and 7 bases from J, with 18 bases between. This CDR3 region has 16 residues. Germline CDR1 reads MGHRA; CDR2 reads YSYEKL. Written as DNA, the CDR3 is TGCGCCAGCAGCCATACAGGAGGGGGCGCGGGCGGGGAGCTGTTTTTT. Amino acids: CASSHTGGGAGGELFF.

Only a few counts were recorded for this clone. The V and J genes are TRBV11-2 and TRBJ2-1, with 11 positions matching TRBD1. The germline V gene encodes CDR1 SGHAT and CDR2 FQNNGV. Trimming cost V 1 base and J 10 bases; bases outside gene matches: 6. CDR3 length: 15 residues. The CDR3 region has the DNA TGTGCCAGCAGCTTAGGGACAGGGGGCCGCGGGGAGCAGTTCTTC. Amino acid sequence: CASSLGTGGRGEQFF.

The V and J genes are TRBV9 and TRBJ1-5, with TRBD1 matching over 7 bases. Germline CDR1 is SGDLS and CDR2 is YYNGEE. This CDR3 is 14 amino acids long. The junction had 8 bases not matched to a gene; V was cut back by 4 bases and J by 7 bases. The CDR3 loop is CASSQGDGLQPQHF. The CDR3 bases are TGTGCCAGCAGCCAGGGGGACGGGTTACAGCCCCAGCATTTT.

The V call is TRBV7-9, the J call TRBJ2-2, with 13 positions matching TRBD2. The germline CDR1 and CDR2 sequences are SEHNR and FQNEAQ (reference sequence). The CDR3 sequence is 15 residues long. The J segment lost 6 bases and the V segment lost 5 bases, leaving 3 bases of the junction unmatched. In DNA form, the CDR3 reads TGTGCCAGCAGCCAGGGACTAGCGGGACCCGGGGAGCTGTTTTTT. It translates to CASSQGLAGPGELFF. Variable domain in full (rest from reference TRBV7-9 and TRBJ2-2): DTGVSQNPRHKITKRGQNVTFRCDPISEHNRLYWYRQTLGQGPEFLTYFQNEAQLEKSRLLSDRFSAERPKGSFSTLEIQRTEQGDSAMYLCASSQGLAGPGELFFGEGSRLTVL.

As concerns this clone: Relative to the germline gene, one junction end is altered; a read error may explain this. The same CDR3 also results from other DNA sequences found in this sample. For the CDR3, the DNA is TGTGCCAGCGGGCACTCCCGAGAAGCTTTCTTC. Its protein is CASGHSREAFF. The V call is TRBV9, the J call TRBJ1-1; D uncertain. The CDR3 has 11 residues. CDR1 is SGDLS, CDR2 YYNGEE, per germline.

This clone was counted between two and nine times. The chain has TRBV14 and TRBJ1-1; tentative D call: TRBD1 (5 bases). The CDR3 runs to 16 residues. Germline V lookup: CDR1 SGHDN, CDR2 FVKESK. Deletions cut 0 bases from V and 1 base from J, with 12 bases between. DNA for the CDR3: TGTGCCAGCAGCCAAGAAGACTTGGGGGGGAACACTGAAGCTTTCTTT. It specifies CASSQEDLGGNTEAFF.

The chain recombines TRBV19 with TRBJ2-5, with a possible D match to TRBD2 (5 bases). CDR3 length: 13 amino acids. V lost 4 bases, J lost 1 base, and 7 bases lay in between. The V gene's germline CDR1 is LNHDA and CDR2 SQIVND (reference sequence). The CDR3: CASSNGLQETQYF. The CDR3 DNA follows: TGTGCCAGTAGTAATGGACTCCAAGAGACCCAGTACTTC.